This T cell receptor beta chain was sequenced during a study of regulatory T cells in long-lasting Graves disease. Time point meaning: persistent/refractory GD, antithyroid drugs over 5 years with positive TRAb. The TCR library was made from RNA that had been extracted from PBMCs in TRIzol. For TCR beta, libraries came from iRepertoire HTBI primers and Arm-PCR of CDR3 regions. TCRdb ran MiXCR on the multiplex PCR reads and lists one entry per CDR3 protein. The data contain more than 650,000 distinct CDR3 sequences, 30% of them seen just once; the ten biggest clones take up about 40%. Germline CDR1 reads MNHEY; CDR2 reads SVGAGI. V gave up 0 bases and J gave up 2 bases, with 10 bases separating them. The CDR3 has 15 residues.

The receptor comes from a female donor with Graves disease. The genes are TRBV6-5 and TRBJ1-1; D unclear. Here the sequenced sample was peripheral blood mononuclear cells (PBMCs), taken when the disease was refractory, from a patient treated with antithyroid drugs. CDR3 sequence reads: CASSYSVNPNTEAFF. The CDR3, as DNA: TGTGCCAGCAGTTACTCAGTAAATCCCAACACTGAAGCTTTCTTT.